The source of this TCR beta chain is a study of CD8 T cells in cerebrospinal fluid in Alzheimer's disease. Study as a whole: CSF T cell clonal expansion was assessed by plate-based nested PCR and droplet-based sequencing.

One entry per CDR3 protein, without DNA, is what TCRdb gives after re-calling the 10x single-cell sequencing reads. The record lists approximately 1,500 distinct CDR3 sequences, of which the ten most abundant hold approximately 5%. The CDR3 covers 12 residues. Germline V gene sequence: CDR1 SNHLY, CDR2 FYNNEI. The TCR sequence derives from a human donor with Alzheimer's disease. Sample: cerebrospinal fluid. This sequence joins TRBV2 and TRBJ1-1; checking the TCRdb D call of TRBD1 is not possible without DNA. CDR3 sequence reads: CASKGFMTEAFF.